This T cell receptor beta chain was sequenced during a study of CD8 T cells in ankylosing spondylitis. Findings and limits, study-wide: Characteristic of ankylosing spondylitis blood, it appeared, was a TCR beta motif comprising several highly homologous variants.

With respect to this clonotype: Its antigen is as yet unknown.

The length of the CDR3 is 17 residues. Trimming at V came to 6 bases and at J to 12 bases, leaving 15 bases not matched to a gene. One entry per CDR3 protein results from TCRdb running MiXCR on the 5' RACE reads. This sample yields a few hundred thousand distinct CDR3 sequences, of which roughly 13% are seen a single time; 6.5% to 7% belongs to the top ten. Sequencing was performed on blood, either unsorted or a sorted T cell fraction (not recorded which). This sequence originates from a male donor with ankylosing spondylitis. The chain employs TRBV12-3 or TRBV12-4 and TRBJ2-1; 15 bases agree with TRBD2. The CDR3 DNA is TGTGCCAGCAGCGCAGGGGCCTTAGGACTAGCGGGAGGGCTGCAGTTCTTC. As protein: CASSAGALGLAGGLQFF.